This T cell receptor (beta chain) was retrieved from a study of cytomegalovirus exposure and HLA in healthy donors. About the research overall: In an early release, HLA-typed donors contributed roughly 85 million unique TCR sequences. Study-wide findings and caveats: HLA-A and HLA-B allele assignments for most subjects were reportedly predicted accurately using TCR beta sequences.

A note on this clone: The target antigen is unknown. A read error may account for a junction end that differs from germline.

There are 16 residues in the CDR3. Germline lookup yields CDR1 MNHEY and CDR2 SVGAGI. Healthy bone marrow donors made up the donors. Primers: 60 Vbeta forward and 13 Jbeta reverse. Per the original methods: In a later analysis, of around 83 million unique beta chains, 9 million to 11 million appeared in at least two donors. The data were produced by immunoSEQ multiplex PCR, yet TCRdb's version contains in-frame clones alone and is incomplete. V, J and clone size derive from that table, while D and trimming were established from the DNA sequence. This repertoire includes 130,000 to 150,000 clones. Sample: PBMCs. V is TRBV6-5 and J is TRBJ1-1; the D is unclear. This clonotype originated in a man aged 40-55 years in good health and CMV-seronegative. The CDR3 DNA reads TGTGCCAGCAGTTCCCTCGGGAAGGGCCCGAACGCTGAAGCTTTCTTT. Translating gives CASSSLGKGPNAEAFF.